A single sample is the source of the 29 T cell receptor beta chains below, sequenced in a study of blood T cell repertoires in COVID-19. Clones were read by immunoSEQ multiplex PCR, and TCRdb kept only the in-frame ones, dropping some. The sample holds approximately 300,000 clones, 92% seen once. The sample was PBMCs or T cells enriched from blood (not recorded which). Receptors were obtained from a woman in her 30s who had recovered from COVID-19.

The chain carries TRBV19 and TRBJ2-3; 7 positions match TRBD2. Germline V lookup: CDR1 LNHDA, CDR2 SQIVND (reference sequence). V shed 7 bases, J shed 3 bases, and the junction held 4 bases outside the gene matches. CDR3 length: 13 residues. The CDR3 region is CASTRRGTDTQYF. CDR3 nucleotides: TGTGCCAGTACTCGGCGGGGGACAGATACGCAGTATTTT.

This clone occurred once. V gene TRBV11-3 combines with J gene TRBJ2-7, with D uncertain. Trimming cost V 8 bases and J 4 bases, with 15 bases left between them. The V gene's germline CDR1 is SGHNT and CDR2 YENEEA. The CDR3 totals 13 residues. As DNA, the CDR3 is TGTGCCAGCGGCGGATGCGCACTTTACGAGCAGTACTTC. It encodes CASGGCALYEQYF.

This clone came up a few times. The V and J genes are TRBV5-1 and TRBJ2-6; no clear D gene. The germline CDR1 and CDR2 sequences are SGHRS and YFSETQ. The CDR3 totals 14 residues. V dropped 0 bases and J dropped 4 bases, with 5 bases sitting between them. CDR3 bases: TGCGCCAGCAGCTTGGGAGCCGGGGCCAACGTCCTGACTTTC. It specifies CASSLGAGANVLTF.

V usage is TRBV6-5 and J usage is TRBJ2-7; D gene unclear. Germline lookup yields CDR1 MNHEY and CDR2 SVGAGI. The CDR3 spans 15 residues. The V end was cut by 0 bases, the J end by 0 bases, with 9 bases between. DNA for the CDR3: TGTGCCAGCAGTTACTCCCGACTCCGCTCCTACGAGCAGTACTTC. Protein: CASSYSRLRSYEQYF.

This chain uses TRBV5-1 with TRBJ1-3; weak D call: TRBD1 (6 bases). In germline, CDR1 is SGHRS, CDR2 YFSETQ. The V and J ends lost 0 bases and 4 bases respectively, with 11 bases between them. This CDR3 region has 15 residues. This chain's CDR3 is CASSLDTGMGNTIYF. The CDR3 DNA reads TGCGCCAGCAGCTTGGATACAGGGATGGGAAACACCATATATTTT.

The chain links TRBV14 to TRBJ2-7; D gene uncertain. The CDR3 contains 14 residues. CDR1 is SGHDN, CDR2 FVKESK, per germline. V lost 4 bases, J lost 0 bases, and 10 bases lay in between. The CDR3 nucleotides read TGTGCCAGCAGCCTTCTTATTAGCTCCTACGAGCAGTACTTC. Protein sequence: CASSLLISSYEQYF.

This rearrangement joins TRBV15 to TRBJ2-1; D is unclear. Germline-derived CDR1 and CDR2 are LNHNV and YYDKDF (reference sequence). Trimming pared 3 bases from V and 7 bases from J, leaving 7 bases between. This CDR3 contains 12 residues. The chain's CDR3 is CATSSSGNEQFF. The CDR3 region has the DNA TGTGCCACCAGCAGCTCCGGGAATGAGCAGTTCTTC.

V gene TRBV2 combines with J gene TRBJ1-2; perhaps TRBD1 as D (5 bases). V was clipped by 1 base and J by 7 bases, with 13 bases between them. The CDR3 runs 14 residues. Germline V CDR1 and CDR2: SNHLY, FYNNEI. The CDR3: CASSEGGREIGYTF. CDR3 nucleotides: TGTGCCAGCAGTGAAGGGGGCAGGGAAATTGGCTACACCTTC.

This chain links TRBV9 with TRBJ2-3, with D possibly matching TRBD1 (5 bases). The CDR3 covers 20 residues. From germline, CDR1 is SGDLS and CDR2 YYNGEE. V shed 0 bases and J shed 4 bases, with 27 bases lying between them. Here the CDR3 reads CASSVATLRDSNFHADTQYF. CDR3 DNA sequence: TGTGCCAGCAGCGTAGCCACATTACGAGACAGCAACTTTCATGCAGATACGCAGTATTTT. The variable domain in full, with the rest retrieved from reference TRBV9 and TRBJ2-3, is DSGVTQTPKHLITATGQRVTLRCSPRSGDLSVYWYQQSLDQGLQFLIQYYNGEERAKGNILERFSAQQFPDLHSELNLSSLELGDSALYFCASSVATLRDSNFHADTQYFGPGTRLTVL.

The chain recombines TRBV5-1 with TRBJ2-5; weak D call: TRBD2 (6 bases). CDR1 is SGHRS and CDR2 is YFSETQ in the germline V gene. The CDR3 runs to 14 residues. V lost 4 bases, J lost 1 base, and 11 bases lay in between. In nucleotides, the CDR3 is TGCGCCAGCAGCCCCATAGCGGTCCAAGAGACCCAGTACTTC. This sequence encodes CASSPIAVQETQYF.

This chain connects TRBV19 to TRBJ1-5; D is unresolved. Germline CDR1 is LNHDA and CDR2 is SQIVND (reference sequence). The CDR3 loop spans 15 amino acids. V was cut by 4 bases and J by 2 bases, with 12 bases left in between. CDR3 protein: CASSTGLRGNQPQHF. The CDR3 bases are TGTGCCAGTAGTACAGGCCTTCGAGGCAATCAGCCCCAGCATTTT.

In DNA, the CDR3 is TGTGCCTGGAGTTCTGGACAGGGGGCCCGGAACACTGAAGCTTTCTTT. It translates to CAWSSGQGARNTEAFF. The V gene is TRBV30, the J gene TRBJ1-1, with 11 bases lining up with TRBD1. Trimming took 2 bases from V and 1 from J; bases not matched to a gene: 6. Germline CDR1 and CDR2: GTSNPN and SVGIG (reference sequence). The CDR3 covers 16 residues.

CDR3 protein: CASSSGRVGSPLHF. Here the CDR3 DNA reads TGTGCCAGCAGTTCTGGCAGGGTAGGCTCACCCCTCCACTTT. The rearrangement links TRBV2 to TRBJ1-6, with TRBD1 as a possible D gene (5 bases). Deletions cut 5 bases from V and 10 bases from J, with 15 bases between. Looked up from germline, CDR1 is SNHLY and CDR2 is FYNNEI. This CDR3 has 14 amino acids.

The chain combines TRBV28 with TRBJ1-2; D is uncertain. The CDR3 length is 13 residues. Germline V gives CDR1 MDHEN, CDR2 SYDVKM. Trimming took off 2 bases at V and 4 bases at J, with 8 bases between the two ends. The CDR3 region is CASSLAVLYGYTF. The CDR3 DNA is TGTGCCAGCAGTTTAGCAGTCCTCTATGGCTACACCTTC.

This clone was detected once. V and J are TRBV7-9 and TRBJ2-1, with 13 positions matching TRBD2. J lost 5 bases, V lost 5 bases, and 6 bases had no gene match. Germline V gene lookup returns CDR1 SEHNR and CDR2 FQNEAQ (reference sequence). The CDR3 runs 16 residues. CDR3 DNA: TGTGCCAGCAGCCCCACTGGACTAGCGGGGGACAATGAGCAGTTCTTC. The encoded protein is CASSPTGLAGDNEQFF. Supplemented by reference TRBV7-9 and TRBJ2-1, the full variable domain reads DTGVSQNPRHKITKRGQNVTFRCDPISEHNRLYWYRQTLGQGPEFLTYFQNEAQLEKSRLLSDRFSAERPKGSFSTLEIQRTEQGDSAMYLCASSPTGLAGDNEQFFGPGTRLTVL.

The CDR3 coding sequence is TGCGCCAGCAGTCAATCGAGGGGGAGCCCACCCTTCCCTGAAGCTTTCTTT. Translation: CASSQSRGSPPFPEAFF. The chain combines TRBV23-1 with TRBJ1-1; D might be TRBD1 (6 bases). TRBV23-1 is an open reading frame whose function is uncertain. The CDR3 runs 17 residues. V was pared by 0 bases and J by 6 bases, with 20 bases between.

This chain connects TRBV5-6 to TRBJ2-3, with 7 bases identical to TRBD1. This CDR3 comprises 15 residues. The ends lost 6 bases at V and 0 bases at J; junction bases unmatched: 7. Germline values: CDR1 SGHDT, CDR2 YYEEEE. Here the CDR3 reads CASTHRGYSTDTQYF. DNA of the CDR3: TGTGCCAGCACCCACAGGGGATATAGCACAGATACGCAGTATTTT.

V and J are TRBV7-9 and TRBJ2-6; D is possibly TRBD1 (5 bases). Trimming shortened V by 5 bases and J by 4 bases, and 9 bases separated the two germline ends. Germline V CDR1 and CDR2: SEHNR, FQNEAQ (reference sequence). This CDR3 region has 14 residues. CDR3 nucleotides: TGTGCCAGCAGCCAGGGAAACGGGGCCAACGTCCTGACTTTC. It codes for CASSQGNGANVLTF.

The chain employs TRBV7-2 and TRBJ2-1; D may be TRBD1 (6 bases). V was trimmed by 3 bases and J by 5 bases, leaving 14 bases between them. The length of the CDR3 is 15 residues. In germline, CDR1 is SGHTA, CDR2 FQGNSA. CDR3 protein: CASSFSRGRNNEQFF. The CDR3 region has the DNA TGTGCCAGCAGCTTTTCTAGGGGGAGAAACAATGAGCAGTTCTTC. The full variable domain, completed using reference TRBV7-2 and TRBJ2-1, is GAGVSQSPSNKVTEKGKDVELRCDPISGHTALYWYRQSLGQGLEFLIYFQGNSAPDKSGLPSDRFSAERTGGSVSTLTIQRTQQEDSAVYLCASSFSRGRNNEQFFGPGTRLTVL.

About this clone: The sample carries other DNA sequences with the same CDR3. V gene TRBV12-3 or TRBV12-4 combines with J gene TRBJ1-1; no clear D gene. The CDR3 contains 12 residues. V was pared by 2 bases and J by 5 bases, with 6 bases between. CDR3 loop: CASSLSGTEAFF. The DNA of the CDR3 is TGTGCCAGCAGTTTATCGGGTACTGAAGCTTTCTTT.

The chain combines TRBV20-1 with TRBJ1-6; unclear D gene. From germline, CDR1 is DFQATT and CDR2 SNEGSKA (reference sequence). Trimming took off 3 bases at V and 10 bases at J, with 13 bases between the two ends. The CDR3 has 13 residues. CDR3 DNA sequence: TGCAGTGCTAGTACCCAGGCTCAATCACCCCTCCACTTT. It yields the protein CSASTQAQSPLHF.

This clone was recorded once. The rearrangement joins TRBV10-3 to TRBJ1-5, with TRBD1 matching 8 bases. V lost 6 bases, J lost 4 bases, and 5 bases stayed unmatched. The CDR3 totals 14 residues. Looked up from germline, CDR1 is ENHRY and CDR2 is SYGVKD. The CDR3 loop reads CAISQGARNQPQHF. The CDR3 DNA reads TGTGCCATCAGCCAGGGGGCACGTAATCAGCCCCAGCATTTT.

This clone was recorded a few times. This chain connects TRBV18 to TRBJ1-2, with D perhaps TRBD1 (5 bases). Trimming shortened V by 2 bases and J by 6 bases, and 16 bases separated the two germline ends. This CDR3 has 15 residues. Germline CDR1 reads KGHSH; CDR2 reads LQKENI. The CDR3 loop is CASSPVLGGMDGYTF. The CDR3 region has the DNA TGTGCCAGCTCACCAGTACTTGGGGGGATGGATGGCTACACCTTC.

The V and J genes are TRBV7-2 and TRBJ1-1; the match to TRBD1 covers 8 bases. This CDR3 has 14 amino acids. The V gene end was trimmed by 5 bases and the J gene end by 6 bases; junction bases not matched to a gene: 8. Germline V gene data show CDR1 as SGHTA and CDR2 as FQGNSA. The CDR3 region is CASSTQQGVPEAFF. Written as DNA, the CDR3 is TGTGCCAGCAGCACCCAACAGGGGGTCCCTGAAGCTTTCTTT. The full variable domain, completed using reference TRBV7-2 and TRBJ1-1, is GAGVSQSPSNKVTEKGKDVELRCDPISGHTALYWYRQSLGQGLEFLIYFQGNSAPDKSGLPSDRFSAERTGGSVSTLTIQRTQQEDSAVYLCASSTQQGVPEAFFGQGTRLTVV.

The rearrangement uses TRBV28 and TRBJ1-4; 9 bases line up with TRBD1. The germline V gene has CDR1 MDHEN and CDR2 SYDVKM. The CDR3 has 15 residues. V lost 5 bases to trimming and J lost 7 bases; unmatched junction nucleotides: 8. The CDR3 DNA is TGTGCCAGCAGTAGGGGGACAGGGCCGGGTGAAAAACTGTTTTTT. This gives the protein CASSRGTGPGEKLFF.

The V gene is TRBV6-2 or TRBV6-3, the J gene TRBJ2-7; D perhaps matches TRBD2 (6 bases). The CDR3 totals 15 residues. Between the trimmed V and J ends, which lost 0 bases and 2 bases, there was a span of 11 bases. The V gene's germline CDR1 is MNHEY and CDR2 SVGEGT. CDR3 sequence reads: CASSYSGLQTYEQYF. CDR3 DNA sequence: TGTGCCAGCAGTTACTCGGGACTGCAGACCTACGAGCAGTACTTC.

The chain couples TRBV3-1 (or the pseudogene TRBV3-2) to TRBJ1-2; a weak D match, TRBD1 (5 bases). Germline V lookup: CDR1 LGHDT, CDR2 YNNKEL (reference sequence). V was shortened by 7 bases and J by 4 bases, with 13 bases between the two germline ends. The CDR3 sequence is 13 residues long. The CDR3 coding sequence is TGTGCCAGCACCTCGGGGGTGGCCTATGGCTACACCTTC. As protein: CASTSGVAYGYTF.

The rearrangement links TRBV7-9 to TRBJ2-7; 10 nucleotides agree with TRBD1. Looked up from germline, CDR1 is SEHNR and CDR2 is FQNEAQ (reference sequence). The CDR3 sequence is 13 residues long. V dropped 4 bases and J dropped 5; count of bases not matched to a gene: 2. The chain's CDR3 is CASSSGTGDEQYF. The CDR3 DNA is TGTGCCAGCAGCTCCGGGACAGGGGACGAGCAGTACTTC. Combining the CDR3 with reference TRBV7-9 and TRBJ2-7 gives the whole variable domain DTGVSQNPRHKITKRGQNVTFRCDPISEHNRLYWYRQTLGQGPEFLTYFQNEAQLEKSRLLSDRFSAERPKGSFSTLEIQRTEQGDSAMYLCASSSGTGDEQYFGPGTRLTVT.

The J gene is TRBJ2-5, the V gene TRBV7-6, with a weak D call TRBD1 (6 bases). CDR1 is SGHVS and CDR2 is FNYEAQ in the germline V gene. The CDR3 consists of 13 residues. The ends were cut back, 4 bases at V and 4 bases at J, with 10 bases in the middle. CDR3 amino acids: CASSSRDIETQYF. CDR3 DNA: TGTGCCAGCAGCTCTCGGGACATAGAGACCCAGTACTTC.